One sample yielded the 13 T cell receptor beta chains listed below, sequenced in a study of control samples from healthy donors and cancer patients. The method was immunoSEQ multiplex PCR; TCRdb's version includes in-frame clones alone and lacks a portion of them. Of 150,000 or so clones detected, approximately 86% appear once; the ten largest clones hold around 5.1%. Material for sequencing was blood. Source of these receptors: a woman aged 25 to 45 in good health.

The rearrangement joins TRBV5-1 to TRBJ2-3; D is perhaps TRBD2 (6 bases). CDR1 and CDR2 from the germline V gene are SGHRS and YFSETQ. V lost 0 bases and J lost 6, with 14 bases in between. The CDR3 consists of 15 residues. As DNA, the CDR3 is TGCGCCAGCAGCTTGGTTTCGGGAGTCCCGGATACGCAGTATTTT. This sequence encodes CASSLVSGVPDTQYF.

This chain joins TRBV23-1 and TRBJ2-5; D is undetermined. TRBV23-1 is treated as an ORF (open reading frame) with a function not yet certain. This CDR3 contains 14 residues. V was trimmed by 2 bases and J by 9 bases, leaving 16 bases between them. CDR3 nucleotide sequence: TGCGCCAGCAGTCAAGCACAAGGTGGAAACCCCCAGTACTTC. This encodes CASSQAQGGNPQYF.

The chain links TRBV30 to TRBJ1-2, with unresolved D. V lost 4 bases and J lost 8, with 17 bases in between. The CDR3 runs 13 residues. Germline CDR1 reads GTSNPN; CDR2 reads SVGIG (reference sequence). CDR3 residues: CAWTPRALMGYTF. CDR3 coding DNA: TGTGCCTGGACCCCCCGGGCTCTTATGGGCTACACCTTC.

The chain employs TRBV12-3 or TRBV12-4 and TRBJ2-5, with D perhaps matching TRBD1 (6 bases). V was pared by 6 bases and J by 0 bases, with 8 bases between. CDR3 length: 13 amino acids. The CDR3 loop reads CASRRTDQETQYF. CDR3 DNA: TGTGCCAGCAGAAGGACAGACCAAGAGACCCAGTACTTC.

The CDR3 protein is CASSLSSLSEQYF. Written as DNA, the CDR3 is TGTGCCAGCAGTTTATCGAGTTTGAGCGAGCAGTACTTC. The gene calls are TRBV27 and TRBJ2-7; D is uncertain. With 0 bases removed from V and 6 bases from J, the gap between germline ends came to 9 bases. CDR3 length: 13 residues. CDR1 and CDR2 from the germline V gene are MNHEY and SMNVEV (reference sequence).

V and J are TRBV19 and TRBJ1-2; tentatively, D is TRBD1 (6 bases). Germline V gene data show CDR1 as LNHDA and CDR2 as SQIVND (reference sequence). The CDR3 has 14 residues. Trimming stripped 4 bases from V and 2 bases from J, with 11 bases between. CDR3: CASSSPGTNYGYTF. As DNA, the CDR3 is TGTGCCAGTAGTAGCCCAGGGACAAACTATGGCTACACCTTC.

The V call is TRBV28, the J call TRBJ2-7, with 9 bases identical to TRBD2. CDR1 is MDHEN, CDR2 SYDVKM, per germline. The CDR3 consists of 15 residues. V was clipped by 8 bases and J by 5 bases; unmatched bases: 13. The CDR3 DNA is TGTGCCAGCGCTATTAGCGGGAGTAGGACGCACGAGCAGTACTTC. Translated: CASAISGSRTHEQYF.

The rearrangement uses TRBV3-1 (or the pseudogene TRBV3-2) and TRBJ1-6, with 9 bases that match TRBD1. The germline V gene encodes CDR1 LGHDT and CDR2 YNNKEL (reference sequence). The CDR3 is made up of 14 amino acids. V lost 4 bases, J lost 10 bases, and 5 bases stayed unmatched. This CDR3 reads CASSLQGQGSPLHF. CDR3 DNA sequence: TGTGCCAGCAGCCTTCAGGGACAGGGCTCACCCCTCCACTTT.

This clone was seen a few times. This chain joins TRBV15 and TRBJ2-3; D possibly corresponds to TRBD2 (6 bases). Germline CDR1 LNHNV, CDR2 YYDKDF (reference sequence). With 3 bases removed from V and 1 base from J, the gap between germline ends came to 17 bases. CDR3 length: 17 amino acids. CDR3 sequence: CATSRVGWRGGTDTQYF. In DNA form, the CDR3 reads TGTGCCACCAGCAGGGTCGGCTGGCGGGGCGGCACAGATACGCAGTATTTT.

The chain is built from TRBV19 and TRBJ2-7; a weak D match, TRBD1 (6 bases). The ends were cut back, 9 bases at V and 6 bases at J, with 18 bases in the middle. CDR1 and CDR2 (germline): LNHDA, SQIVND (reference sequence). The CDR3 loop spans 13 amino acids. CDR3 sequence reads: CASSGTQGSEQYF. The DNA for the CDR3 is TGTGCCAGCTCCGGGACACAAGGCTCCGAGCAGTACTTC.

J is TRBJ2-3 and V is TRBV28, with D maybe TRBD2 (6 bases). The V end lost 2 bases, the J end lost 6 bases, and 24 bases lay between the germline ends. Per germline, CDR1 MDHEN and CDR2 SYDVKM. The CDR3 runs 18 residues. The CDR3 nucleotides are TGTGCCAGCAGTTTAGGGGGGAATGGCTGGAAAGGGGCGGATACGCAGTATTTT. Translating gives CASSLGGNGWKGADTQYF.

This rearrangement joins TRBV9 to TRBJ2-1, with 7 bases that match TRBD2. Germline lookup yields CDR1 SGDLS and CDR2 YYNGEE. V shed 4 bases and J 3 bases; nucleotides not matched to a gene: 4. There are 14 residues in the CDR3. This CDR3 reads CASSFRDYYNEQFF. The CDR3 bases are TGTGCCAGCAGCTTCCGGGACTACTACAATGAGCAGTTCTTC.

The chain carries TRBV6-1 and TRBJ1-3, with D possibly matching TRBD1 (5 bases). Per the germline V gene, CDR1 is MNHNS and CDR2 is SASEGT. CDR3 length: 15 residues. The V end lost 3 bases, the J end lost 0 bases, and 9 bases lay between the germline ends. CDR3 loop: CASSDQGRSGNTIYF. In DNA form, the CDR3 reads TGTGCCAGCAGTGATCAGGGCCGCTCTGGAAACACCATATATTTT.